This T cell receptor beta chain was sequenced during a study of Ad26.COV2.S vaccination and SARS-CoV-2 variants. Study overall: Ad26.COV2.S arm of COV1001 included the donor. Intramuscularly, Ad26.COV2.S was given either once or twice, 56 days apart.

On this clone: Its antigen remains unknown.

TCRdb keeps only in-frame clones here, not all; method: immunoSEQ multiplex PCR. The sample lists roughly 460,000 clones, approximately 90% occurring once. Broader study findings: Greater spike-specific TCR breadth was seen in vaccine recipients than in placebo recipients.

Noted treatment: some 19 received Ad26.COV2.S at low or high dose, single or two shots; 5 received placebo; per-sample allocation not given. Collection of samples fell on day 63 after the first vaccine or placebo injection. The TCR was taken from a person between 18 and 59 years old who received the Ad26.COV2.S COVID-19 vaccine or a placebo. Specimen: peripheral blood, collected in a trial of Ad26.COV2.S vaccine versus placebo.

This CDR3 is CAWSGRLSAFF. Written as DNA, the CDR3 is TGTGCCTGGTCGGGCCGGCTGAGCGCTTTCTTT. J is TRBJ1-1 and V is TRBV30; D gene unclear. The CDR3 length is 11 residues. Germline CDR1 and CDR2: GTSNPN and SVGIG (reference sequence). V was clipped by 5 bases and J by 11 bases, with 15 bases between them. Full variable domain (remainder filled in from reference TRBV30 and TRBJ1-1): SQTIHQWPATLVQPVGSPLSLECTVEGTSNPNLYWYRQAAGRGLQLLFYSVGIGQISSEVPQNLSASRPQDRQFILSSKKLLLSDSGFYLCAWSGRLSAFFGQGTRLTVV.